The 2 T cell receptor beta chains below all came from one sample that was sequenced in a study of cytomegalovirus exposure and HLA in healthy donors. PCR employed 60 Vbeta and 13 Jbeta primers. This table comes from immunoSEQ multiplex PCR, and its TCRdb copy is limited to in-frame clones, with some not included. The sample holds approximately 59,000 clones; 65% to 70% are singletons and the top ten take around a sixth. The sample was PBMCs. The origin of the receptors is a man between 40 and 49 years old in good health and CMV-seropositive.

This clone was observed a single time. The rearrangement uses TRBV4-1 and TRBJ2-3; a possible D gene is TRBD1 (5 bases). This CDR3 spans 16 amino acids. Trimming stripped 0 bases from V and 3 bases from J, with 13 bases between. Germline CDR1 MGHRA, CDR2 YSYEKL. The CDR3 coding sequence is TGCGCCAGCAGCCAAGATCCCCCAGGGAAGACAGATACGCAGTATTTT. Translating gives CASSQDPPGKTDTQYF.

This clone appeared a few times. The chain employs TRBV29-1 and TRBJ2-5, with TRBD1 identical over 10 bases. CDR3 length: 13 residues. From germline, CDR1 is SQVTM and CDR2 ANQGSEA. J lost 5 bases, V lost 5 bases, and 5 bases had no gene match. The CDR3 region is CSVHDRGPETQYF. For the CDR3, the DNA is TGCAGCGTTCACGACAGGGGGCCTGAGACCCAGTACTTC. Supplemented by reference TRBV29-1 and TRBJ2-5, the full variable domain reads SAVISQKPSRDICQRGTSLTIQCQVDSQVTMMFWYRQQPGQSLTLIATANQGSEATYESGFVIDKFPISRPNLTFSTLTVSNMSPEDSSIYLCSVHDRGPETQYFGPGTRLLVL.